This TCR beta chain comes out of a study of T cell responses to AZD1222 COVID-19 vaccine. Produced via immunoSEQ multiplex PCR; TCRdb's table is partial and in-frame only. The sample lists 150,000 to 200,000 clones, approximately 94% occurring once. Germline V gives CDR1 ENHRY, CDR2 SYGVKD. Trimming took off 3 bases at V and 5 bases at J, with 16 bases between the two ends. This CDR3 is built from 15 residues. Sequenced material: peripheral blood, taken 28 days after the second AZD1222 dose. This clonotype was sampled from an adult who received the AZD1222 COVID-19 vaccine. The chain uses TRBV10-3 and TRBJ1-1, with D maybe TRBD1 (5 bases). Written as DNA, the CDR3 is TGTGCCATCAGTGACCCCACGACAGTAGGAACTGAAGCTTTCTTT. This translates into CAISDPTTVGTEAFF.